The sequence of this TCR beta chain was determined in a study of cytomegalovirus exposure and HLA in healthy donors (dated by TCRdb to about 2017). The study in broad terms: An earlier analysis of several hundred of the donors reported 250 to 300 Gb of sequence data and roughly 100 million unique TCR beta sequences from 150 million to 200 million T cells. High-throughput TCR immunosequencing, statistical association of individual TCRs with disease status, and machine learning were combined to predict cytomegalovirus infection status. Roughly 320 gigabases of sequencing data and 70 million to 95 million unique TCR sequences made up an early release that covered over 550 HLA-typed donors. Rather than using new phenotypic data, the later analysis identified candidate immune exposures from TCR beta sequences and from how often those sequences occurred across donors. Donor age, sex, ethnicity and CMV serostatus were compiled alongside the repertoire data. Every discovery cohort repertoire had been produced on one sequencing platform. On average, roughly 240,000 unique TCR beta nucleotide sequences were sequenced per donor among a few hundred genotyped donors of the cohort, with 15% to 20% of those sequences being non-productive. To study patterns of TCR occurrence, a later analysis re-analyzed previously published TCR beta repertoires from around 660 donors and added high-resolution HLA genotyping. HLA typing covered class I and class II loci at four-digit resolution. The genetic ancestry cluster associated with self-reported Caucasian donors included around 76% of the roughly 360 genotyped donors. A later genetic analysis took genome-wide SNP genotypes for about three fifths of the 666 donors and used that subset as a discovery cohort. Using immunosequencing, the study profiled T cell repertoires from 666 subjects and related those repertoires to cytomegalovirus serostatus. In an earlier analysis of 587 of the donors, high-throughput TCR beta sequencing was used to judge whether each TCR beta V gene segment behaved as functional or pseudogenic. A handful of DR-DQ haplotypes were handled as single units for association and clustering because linkage in the cohort was strong. Besides the first cohort of around 700 subjects, a separate validation cohort made up of over a hundred different subjects was used. Typing coverage varied by locus: about 620-630 donors for A, B, C, DRB1 and DQB1; more than 500 for DQA1; some 610 for DPA1; roughly 450 for DPB1. The study aimed to test whether signatures of past pathogen exposure could be identified by cataloging public T cell receptors.

The cohort was made up of 666 healthy bone marrow donors. All cohort members were sampled while nominally healthy, although unrecorded immune exposures were likely present. The donor was CMV seropositive and was included in the group of some 290 seropositive cohort members. A peripheral blood sample was provided by each donor, and peripheral blood mononuclear cells were used for TCR beta sequencing. Genomic DNA extraction from the blood cell samples was performed with the Qiagen DNeasy Blood Extraction Kit. Study-wide findings and limitations: The study listed 150 to 200 TCR beta chains as associated with cytomegalovirus. Presence/absence analyses assumed roughly uniform sequencing depth across donors, an assumption that may not hold. The sequencing pipeline was judged likely to have produced a cluster of highly shared sequence variants as a technical artifact. A later analysis found that HLA-associated TCR beta chains were more clonally expanded and had lower generation probabilities than equally common non-associated chains. CMV serostatus was the only immune exposure information available for the cohort. An association between a missense DCLRE1C variant and V-gene and J-gene trimming of TCR beta chains was found in a later genetic analysis and replicated in an independent cohort. The cohort was sequenced for TCR beta chains only, and without alpha or paired-chain data the features that could be detected were limited. According to a later analysis, most CMV-associated TCR beta chains appeared to be HLA-restricted, and the HLA associations seemed to be driven largely by CMV exposure. An earlier analysis of approximately 540 of the donors showed that most TCR beta V segments appeared in productive rearrangements either about 87% or about 30% of the time, which broadly matched IMGT annotations. A further reported finding was that TCR beta sequences accurately predicted the HLA-A and HLA-B alleles for most subjects in the first cohort. Most TCR sequences were seen in very few donors, while some public TCRs were found in many individuals. When HLA alleles, especially DR and DQ, strongly co-occurred, attributing TCR associations to individual alleles was difficult. It was suggested by the authors that the approach could potentially be generalized to other disease states and immunological phenotypes. Specific HLA alleles were associated with around 18,000 TCR beta sequences at a false discovery rate of 0.05 in a later analysis. Compared with the roughly 670-donor mean, donors in an Asian-associated ancestry cluster had fewer N-insertions in productive TCRs, according to a later genetic analysis. Several of the top co-occurrence clusters appeared to be linked to parvovirus B19, influenza, CMV and Epstein-Barr virus, according to a later analysis. In vitro tests confirmed that a few of the cytomegalovirus-associated TCR beta chains recognize cytomegalovirus antigens. Because HLA typing was unavailable for some donors at each locus, only the typed subset was used in association tests. Linkage disequilibrium might explain the correlated functional status among segregating V segments, but an unknown experimental factor could not be excluded. A later analysis found that TCR association rates varied across HLA loci, with DRB1 alleles showing the most associated TCRs and HLA-C alleles the fewest. Because counts were too low, some 17 rarely observed V segments, including chromosome 9 orphons, were left out of the earlier analysis of 500 to 650 of the donors. In both the original and validation cohorts, the classifier was reported to diagnose cytomegalovirus status with high specificity and sensitivity.

Library preparation used the immunoSEQ multiplex PCR assay. For the multiplex PCR, a mixture combining 60 forward primers for TCR Vbeta segments and 13 reverse primers for TCR Jbeta segments was used. Amplification of the CDR3 region of rearranged TCR beta genes was performed with a multiplex PCR assay on genomic DNA. Amplified TCR beta libraries were sequenced as 87-base-pair reads on the Illumina HiSeq System. As for how the authors treated the data: Across the roughly 700 repertoires, a later analysis counted some 81 million unique TCR beta chains, about 10 million of which were shared by at least two donors. A nearest-neighbor algorithm error-corrected the raw reads and collapsed the reads into unique sequences, merging closely related sequences to remove PCR and sequencing errors. Alignment of CDR3 sequences to IMGT reference sequences was used to assign V, D and J gene segments. For a sequence to be retained, at least a six-nucleotide match to both a V gene segment and a J gene segment was required. A rearrangement counted as productive if the CDR3 had no stop codons and remained in frame with V and J, and every other rearrangement counted as non-productive. Following IMGT convention, CDR3 was defined as the stretch from the second conserved V-encoded cysteine up to the conserved J-encoded phenylalanine. The earlier analysis of about 590 of the donors excluded sequences that lacked an unambiguous match to a single V gene segment. An earlier analysis of a few hundred of the donors classified V segments as functional when productive rearrangements were above 56.7% and as segregating when the standard deviation between donors was above 5%. A statistical classification framework was developed to diagnose cytomegalovirus status using the catalog of TCR beta chain sequences. In a later analysis, TCR nucleotide sequences were compared against IMGT/GENE-DB human TR gene sequences so that V and J genes could be assigned. The TCRdist pipeline was used in a later analysis to assign CDR3 sequences and most-parsimonious VDJ recombination scenarios. In a later analysis, each TCR beta chain was defined by its CDR3 amino acid sequence together with its V-gene family, and reads without a unique V-gene family were excluded. As a way to deal with suspected cross-contamination and a sequencing artifact, a later analysis dropped 500 to 700 nucleotide sequences that were highly shared and had low generation probability. In a later analysis, a clonal expansion index for each public chain was calculated from normalized within-repertoire ranks of inferred template counts. A later analysis computed generation probabilities with a VDJ recombination model fitted to out-of-frame rearrangements, and checked the results against IGoR. Hypergeometric tests were used in a later analysis to score TCR-TCR, TCR-HLA and TCR-CMV co-occurrence, with a repertoire-size bias correction applied to the TCR pairs. A later analysis estimated false discovery rates by permuting HLA or CMV assignments 20 times. In a later analysis, co-occurring TCRs were grouped using DBSCAN, and TCRdist sequence similarity was added for clustering within HLA-allele-positive subsets. Repertoires with fewer than 30,000 or more than 120,000 public chains, plus five repertoires with anomalous nucleotide sharing, were excluded from co-occurrence clustering. Sourced from immuneACCESS, this table was stored by TCRdb with only in-frame sequences that have V and J called. A share of the clones is absent; for the studies checked, an unresolved V gene accounts for under half, and the remainder has no known explanation. From that table come the V and J calls and clone size; the DNA was used to work out D and trimming. In all, the sample holds 60,000 or so clones, and roughly nine tenths of those were seen once. The ten biggest clones cover about 1.6% of the sample.

As regards this clone: Its antigen remains unidentified. No base quality information exists; no much larger clone differs at one position.

The TCR comes from a young man in good health and CMV-seropositive. Specimen: PBMCs.

The CDR3 loop reads CASSWGQGIVFGETQYF. The nucleotide sequence reads as follows: TGCGCCAGCAGCTGGGGACAGGGGATTGTATTTGGGGAGACCCAGTACTTC. The chain is encoded by TRBV5-1 joined to TRBJ2-5; 10 central nucleotides agree with TRBD1. CDR1 and CDR2 (SGHRS, YFSETQ) derive from the germline V gene. The CDR3 contains 17 residues, cysteine and phenylalanine counted. CDR3 DNA is the only sequence kept; it has 51 bases, read in frame from the first base. Trimming accounts for 3 bases at V and 5 bases at J, while the number of junction bases matched to no gene is 13.